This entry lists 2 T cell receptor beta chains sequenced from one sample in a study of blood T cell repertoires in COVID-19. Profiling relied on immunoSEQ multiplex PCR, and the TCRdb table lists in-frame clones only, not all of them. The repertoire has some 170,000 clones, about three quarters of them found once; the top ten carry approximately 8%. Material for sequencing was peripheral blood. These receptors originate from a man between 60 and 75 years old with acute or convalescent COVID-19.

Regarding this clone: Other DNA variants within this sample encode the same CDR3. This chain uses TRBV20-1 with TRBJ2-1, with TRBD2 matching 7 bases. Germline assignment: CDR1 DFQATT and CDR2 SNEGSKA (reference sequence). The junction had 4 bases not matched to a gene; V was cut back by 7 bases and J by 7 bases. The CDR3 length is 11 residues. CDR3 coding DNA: TGCAGTGGGGGGGGAGGGAATGAGCAGTTCTTC. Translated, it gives CSGGGGNEQFF.

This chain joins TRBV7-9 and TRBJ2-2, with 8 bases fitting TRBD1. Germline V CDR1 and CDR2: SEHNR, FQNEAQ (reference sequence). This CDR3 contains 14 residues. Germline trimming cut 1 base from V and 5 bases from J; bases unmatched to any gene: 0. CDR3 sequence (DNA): TGTGCCAGCAGCTTAGGACAGGGGACCGGGGAGCTGTTTTTT. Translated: CASSLGQGTGELFF. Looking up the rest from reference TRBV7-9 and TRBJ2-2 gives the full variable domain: DTGVSQNPRHKITKRGQNVTFRCDPISEHNRLYWYRQTLGQGPEFLTYFQNEAQLEKSRLLSDRFSAERPKGSFSTLEIQRTEQGDSAMYLCASSLGQGTGELFFGEGSRLTVL.